This TCR beta chain was observed in a study of PD-1 blockade in classical Hodgkin lymphoma. CDR1 is LNHDA and CDR2 is SQIVND in the germline V gene (reference sequence). The CDR3 contains 15 residues. The V and J ends lost 2 bases and 6 bases respectively, with 14 bases between them. The study's findings and limits: The authors have not defined what causes the repertoire differences, possibly disease activity or prior therapy.

Of note for this clone: Its antigen is not known.

Every patient was affected by relapse after autologous stem cell transplantation, while exposure to brentuximab vedotin was not uniform. Measured with immunoSEQ multiplex PCR; TCRdb has only the in-frame clones, and not every one. The sample has about 41,000 clones, approximately 83% seen once. This sequence was found in a human donor with classical Hodgkin lymphoma. Material: peripheral blood mononuclear cells (PBMCs), obtained at baseline. The chain is built from TRBV19 and TRBJ1-5; weak D call: TRBD1 (5 bases). The CDR3 here is CASSIRGGSGQPQHF. The DNA of the CDR3 is TGTGCCAGTAGTATACGCGGGGGTTCGGGTCAGCCCCAGCATTTT.